The T cell receptor (beta chain) under discussion was sequenced for a study of T cells generated in artificial thymic organoids. Germline V gene data show CDR1 as MDHEN and CDR2 as SYDVKM. The CDR3 consists of 13 residues. V gave up 2 bases and J gave up 6 bases, with 9 bases separating them. Semi-nested PCR with reverse primers in the TRAC or TRBC constant regions amplified each chain separately. RNA input for cDNA ranged from roughly 3.5 to 500 ng. TCRdb independently ran MiXCR on the 5' RACE reads; one entry per CDR3 protein. The profile shows 3,300 or so distinct CDR3 sequences, 34% of them singletons. By share, this clonotype counts as medium-sized.

Sequencing was performed on naive CD8+ T cells from blood. Subset described: CD3+TCRalphabeta+CD8SP T cells; for blood, CD45RO-CCR7+ naive CD8+ T cells. This receptor was taken from a human donor who gave cord blood stem cells for thymic organoid culture, a cardiac surgery patient who gave postnatal thymus, or a blood donor (not recorded which). The chain carries TRBV28 and TRBJ2-3; D gene uncertain. In DNA, the CDR3 is TGTGCCAGCAGTTTAGTCCGGGCCGATACGCAGTATTTT. This sequence encodes CASSLVRADTQYF.